This T cell receptor beta chain came from a study of blood T cell repertoires in COVID-19. Background on the study: The United States, Italy and Spain were the sources of the acute and convalescent COVID-19 samples. Sources were T cells, B-cell-depleted T cells, or PBMCs; the material itself was cDNA or gDNA.

As handled by the study authors: Reference gene primer amplification gave estimated nucleated cell counts. Sequencing was performed with immunoSEQ multiplex PCR; in TCRdb, only in-frame clones are kept and a portion is missing. Clonal size and the V and J genes are those of that table, whereas D and trimming came from the DNA. The table lists fewer than 50,000 clones, roughly 74% of them singletons. This CDR3 is 14 amino acids long. The V end lost 2 bases, the J end lost 4 bases, and 12 bases lay between the germline ends. Per the germline V gene, CDR1 is LGHDT and CDR2 is YNNKEL (reference sequence). Seattle participants joined during active infection and were tracked over time. In its sample, this clone was seen once.

V and J are TRBV3-1 (or the pseudogene TRBV3-2) and TRBJ2-7; D uncertain. The sequence was obtained from a man between 70 and 80 years old with COVID-19, enrolled during active disease. Sample: peripheral blood. CDR3 amino acids: CASSQSSILYEQYF. As DNA, the CDR3 is TGTGCCAGCAGCCAATCCTCTATACTTTACGAGCAGTACTTC.